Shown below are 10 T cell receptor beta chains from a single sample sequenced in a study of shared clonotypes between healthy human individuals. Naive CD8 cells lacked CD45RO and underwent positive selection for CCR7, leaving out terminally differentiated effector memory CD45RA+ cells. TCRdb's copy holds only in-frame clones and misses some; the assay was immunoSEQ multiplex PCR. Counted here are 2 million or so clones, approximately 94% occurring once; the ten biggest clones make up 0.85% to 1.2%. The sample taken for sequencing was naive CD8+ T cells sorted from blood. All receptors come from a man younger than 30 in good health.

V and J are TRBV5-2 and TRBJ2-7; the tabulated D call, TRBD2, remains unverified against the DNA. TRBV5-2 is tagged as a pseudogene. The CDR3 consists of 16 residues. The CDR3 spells CASSQKGLPQGYEQYF. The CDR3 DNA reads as TGTGCCAGCAGCCAAAAGGGACTCCCCCAAGGATACGAGCAGTACTTC.

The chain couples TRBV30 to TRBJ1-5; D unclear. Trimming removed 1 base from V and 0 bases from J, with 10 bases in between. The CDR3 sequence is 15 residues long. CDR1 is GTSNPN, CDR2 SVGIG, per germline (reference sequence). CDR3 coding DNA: TGTGCCTGGAGTGGCGGCCTTTATAGCAATCAGCCCCAGCATTTT. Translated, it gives CAWSGGLYSNQPQHF. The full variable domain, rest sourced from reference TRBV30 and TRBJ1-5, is SQTIHQWPATLVQPVGSPLSLECTVEGTSNPNLYWYRQAAGRGLQLLFYSVGIGQISSEVPQNLSASRPQDRQFILSSKKLLLSDSGFYLCAWSGGLYSNQPQHFGDGTRLSIL.

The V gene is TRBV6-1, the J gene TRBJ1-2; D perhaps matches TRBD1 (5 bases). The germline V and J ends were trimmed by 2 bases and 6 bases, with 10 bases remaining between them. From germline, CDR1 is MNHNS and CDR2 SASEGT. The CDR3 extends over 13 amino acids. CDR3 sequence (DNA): TGTGCCAGCAGTGAAACCAGGGCCGATGGCTACACCTTC. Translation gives CASSETRADGYTF.

CDR3 nucleotides: TGCGCCAGCAGCCAAGATCCCGACTCCACAGATACGCAGTATTTT. Translating gives CASSQDPDSTDTQYF. The chain uses TRBV4-1 and TRBJ2-3; no definite D call. Germline V gene sequence: CDR1 MGHRA, CDR2 YSYEKL. The V and J ends lost 0 bases and 2 bases respectively, with 9 bases between them. CDR3 length equals 15 residues.

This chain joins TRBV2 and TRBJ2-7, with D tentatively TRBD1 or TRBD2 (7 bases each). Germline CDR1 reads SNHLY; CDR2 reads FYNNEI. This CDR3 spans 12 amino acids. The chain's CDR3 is CASGTETYEQYF. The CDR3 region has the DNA TGTGCGAGCGGGACAGAAACCTACGAGCAGTACTTC.

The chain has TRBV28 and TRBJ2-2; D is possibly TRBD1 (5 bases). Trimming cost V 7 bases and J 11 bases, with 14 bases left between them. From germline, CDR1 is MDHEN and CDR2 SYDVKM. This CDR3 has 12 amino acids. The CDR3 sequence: CASTPQWGELFF. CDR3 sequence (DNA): TGTGCCAGCACCCCGCAGTGGGGCGAGCTGTTTTTT. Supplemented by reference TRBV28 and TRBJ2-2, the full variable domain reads DVKVTQSSRYLVKRTGEKVFLECVQDMDHENMFWYRQDPGLGLRLIYFSYDVKMKEKGDIPEGYSVSREKKERFSLILESASTNQTSMYLCASTPQWGELFFGEGSRLTVL.

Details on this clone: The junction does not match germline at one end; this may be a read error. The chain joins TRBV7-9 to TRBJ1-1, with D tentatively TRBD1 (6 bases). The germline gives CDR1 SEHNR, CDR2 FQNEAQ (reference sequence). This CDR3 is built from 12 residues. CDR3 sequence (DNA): TGTGCCAGCAGCTTAGAATTAAGGGGGACTCTCTTT. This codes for CASSLELRGTLF.

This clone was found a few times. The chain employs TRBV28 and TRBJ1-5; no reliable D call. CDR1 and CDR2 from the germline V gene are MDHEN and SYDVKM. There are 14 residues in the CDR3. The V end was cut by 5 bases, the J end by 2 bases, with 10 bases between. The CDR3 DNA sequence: TGTGCCAGCAGTCCTGTCCCTGGCAATCAGCCCCAGCATTTT. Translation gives CASSPVPGNQPQHF.

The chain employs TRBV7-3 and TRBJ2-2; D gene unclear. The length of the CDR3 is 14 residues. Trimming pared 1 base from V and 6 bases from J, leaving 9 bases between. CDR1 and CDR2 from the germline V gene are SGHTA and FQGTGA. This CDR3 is CASSLSSLAGELFF. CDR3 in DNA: TGTGCCAGCAGCTTAAGCAGTCTAGCCGGGGAGCTGTTTTTT.

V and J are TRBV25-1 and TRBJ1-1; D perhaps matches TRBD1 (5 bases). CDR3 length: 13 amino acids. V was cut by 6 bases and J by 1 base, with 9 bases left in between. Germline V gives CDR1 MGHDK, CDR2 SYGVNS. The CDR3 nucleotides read TGTGCCAGCAGCTCCGGGACGAACACTGAAGCTTTCTTT. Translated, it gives CASSSGTNTEAFF. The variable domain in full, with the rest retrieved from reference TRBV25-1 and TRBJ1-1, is EADIYQTPRYLVIGTGKKITLECSQTMGHDKMYWYQQDPGMELHLIHYSYGVNSTEKGDLSSESTVSRIRTEHFPLTLESARPSHTSQYLCASSSGTNTEAFFGQGTRLTVV.